This TCR beta chain was observed in a study of T cell responses to AZD1222 COVID-19 vaccine (dated by TCRdb to the early 2020s). Regarding the research as a whole: AZD1222 recipients given second doses at about 4 weeks or at about 12 weeks were pooled, since spike-specific TCR depth and breadth were not found to differ between the two schedules. TCR sequencing covered some 240 trial participants: 200 to 220 given two doses of AZD1222 and 26 given two doses of MenACWY control vaccine. Trial participants were enrolled into age subgroups of 18-55, 56-69 and 70-plus years, which contained about 150, 28 and 57 TCR-sequenced participants, respectively.

About this clone: No cognate antigen has been identified for it. Base qualities are not recorded, but no much larger clone differs from it by a single base.

The intended sense of this specimen's time point label: baseline before first vaccination. Vaccinee samples were obtained from the UK trials COV001 and COV002, which included a single-blind randomized controlled phase 2/3 trial of AZD1222 (ChAdOx1 nCoV-19) in healthy adults. For TCRbeta chain sequencing, PBMC samples were collected from trial participants at day 0 and at day 28 after the second dose. CDR1 SGHTS and CDR2 YDEGEE are derived from the germline V gene. V loses 0 bases of germline sequence and J loses 0 bases, and the interval between the two ends is 7 bases. Reading from cysteine to phenylalanine, the CDR3 counts 15 amino acids. CDR3 DNA only is kept here, 45 bases in frame from base 1. The CDR3 regions of human TCRbeta chains were analyzed by immunosequencing. As for the original processing: Repertoire TCRs were matched against a reference library of SARS-CoV-2-specific TCRs generated with the MIRA antigen-specificity platform. Breadth meant the fraction of unique TCRs that were SARS-CoV-2-associated, whereas depth meant the fraction of total T cells that were SARS-CoV-2-associated. Using the MIRA data, every spike-specific TCR was mapped to the spike region that the TCR reacted to and assigned to either a CD4 or a CD8 class. Log10-transformed breadth and depth values were compared by one-way ANOVA with Sidak's multiple comparisons tests. The source is immuneACCESS, and TCRdb retained only in-frame sequences with V and J called. Part of the clones is not carried over; for the studies checked, unresolved V genes explain less than half of this, and the remainder is unexplained. V and J calls and clone size are copied from that table; D and trimming were computed from the DNA. The sample profile shows roughly 150,000 clones; roughly nine tenths of them were found once. The ten biggest clones cover about 1.7% of the sample.

Study-level results and caveats: In the small 56-69-year group, the increase in depth fell short of significance, most likely because of low power. CD4 TCRs associated with the vaccine covered the entire spike protein, and the dominant responses were in regions 160-218 and 743-854. Participants were mostly white British, with more females than males. The authors suggested clonal diversity may have been underestimated. No day 14 peak-response samples were available, so repertoires were characterized only after the peak T cell response. Conclusions about previously exposed vaccinees are limited, since just six or seven AZD1222 recipients were seropositive for SARS-CoV-2 at baseline. Epitopes outside the regions mutated in the B.1.351 and B.1.1.7 variants were reportedly recognized by nearly half of the unique spike-specific TCRs. Spike-specific TCR breadth and depth rose significantly after two AZD1222 doses compared with day 0 and with MenACWY recipients.

The starting material was peripheral blood, obtained on day 0 of AZD1222 vaccination. The sequence was obtained from an adult in good health. The chain joins TRBV5-8 to TRBJ1-5; the D gene is possibly TRBD1, with 6 bases matching. The DNA is TGTGCCAGCAGCTTGGGGGACAATAGCAATCAGCCCCAGCATTTT. It encodes CASSLGDNSNQPQHF.